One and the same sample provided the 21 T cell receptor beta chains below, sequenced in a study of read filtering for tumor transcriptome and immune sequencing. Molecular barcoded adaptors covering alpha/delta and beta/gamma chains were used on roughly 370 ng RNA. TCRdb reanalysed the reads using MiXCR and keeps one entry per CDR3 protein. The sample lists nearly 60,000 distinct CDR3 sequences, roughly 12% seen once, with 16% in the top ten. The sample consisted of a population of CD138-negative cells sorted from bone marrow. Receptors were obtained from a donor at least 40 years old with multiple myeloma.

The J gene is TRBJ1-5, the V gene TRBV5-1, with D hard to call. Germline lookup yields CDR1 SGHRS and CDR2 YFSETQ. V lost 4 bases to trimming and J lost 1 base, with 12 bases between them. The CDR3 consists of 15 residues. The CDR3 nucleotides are TGCGCCAGCAGCAAATCGGACCCCAGCAATCAGCCCCAGCATTTT. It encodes CASSKSDPSNQPQHF.

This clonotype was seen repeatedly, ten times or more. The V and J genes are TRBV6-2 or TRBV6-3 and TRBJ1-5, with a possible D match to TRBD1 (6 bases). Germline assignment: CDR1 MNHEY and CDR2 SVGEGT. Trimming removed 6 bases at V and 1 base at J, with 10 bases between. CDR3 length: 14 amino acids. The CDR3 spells CASSDTGSNQPQHF. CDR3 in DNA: TGTGCCAGCAGCGATACAGGGAGCAATCAGCCCCAGCATTTT.

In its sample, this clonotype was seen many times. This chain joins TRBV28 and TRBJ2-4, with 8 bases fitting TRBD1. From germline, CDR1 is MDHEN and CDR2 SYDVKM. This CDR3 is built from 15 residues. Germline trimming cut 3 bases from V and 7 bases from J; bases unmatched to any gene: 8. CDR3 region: CASSFLGQGLNIQYF. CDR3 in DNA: TGTGCCAGCAGTTTTTTAGGACAGGGATTGAACATTCAGTACTTC.

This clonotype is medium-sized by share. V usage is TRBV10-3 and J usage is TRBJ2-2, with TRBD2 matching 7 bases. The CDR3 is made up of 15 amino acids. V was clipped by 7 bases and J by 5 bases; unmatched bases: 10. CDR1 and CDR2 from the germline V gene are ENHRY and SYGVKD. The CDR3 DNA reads TGTGCCATCAAGAGGGCTACGGGGGGTACCGGGGAGCTGTTTTTT. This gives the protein CAIKRATGGTGELFF.

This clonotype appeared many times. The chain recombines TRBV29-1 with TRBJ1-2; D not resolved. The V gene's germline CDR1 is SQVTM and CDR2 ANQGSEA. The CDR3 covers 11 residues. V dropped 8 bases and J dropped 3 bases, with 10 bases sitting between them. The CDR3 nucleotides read TGCAGCTCACCGGGCCACTATGGCTACACCTTC. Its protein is CSSPGHYGYTF.

The CDR3 protein is CASSLNRGPRFTGELFF. DNA for the CDR3: TGTGCCAGCAGTTTGAACAGGGGGCCCCGTTTCACCGGGGAGCTGTTTTTT. The J gene is TRBJ2-2, the V gene TRBV12-3 or TRBV12-4, with 9 positions matching TRBD1. This CDR3 has 17 residues. J lost 4 bases, V lost 3 bases, and 9 bases had no gene match.

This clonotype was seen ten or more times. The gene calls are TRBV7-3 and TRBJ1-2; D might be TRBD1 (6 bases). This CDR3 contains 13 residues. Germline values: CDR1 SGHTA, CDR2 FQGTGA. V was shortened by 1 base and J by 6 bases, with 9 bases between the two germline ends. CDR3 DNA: TGTGCCAGCAGCTTAAGCCCAGGGGATGGCTACACCTTC. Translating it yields CASSLSPGDGYTF.

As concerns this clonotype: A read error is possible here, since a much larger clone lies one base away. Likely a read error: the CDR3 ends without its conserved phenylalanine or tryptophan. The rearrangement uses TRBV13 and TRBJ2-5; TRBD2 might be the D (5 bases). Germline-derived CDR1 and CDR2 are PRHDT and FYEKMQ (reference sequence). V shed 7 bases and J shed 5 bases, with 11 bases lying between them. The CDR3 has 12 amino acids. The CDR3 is CASNRGRETQYL. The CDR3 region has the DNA TGTGCCAGCAATCGCGGGCGGGAGACCCAGTACCTC.

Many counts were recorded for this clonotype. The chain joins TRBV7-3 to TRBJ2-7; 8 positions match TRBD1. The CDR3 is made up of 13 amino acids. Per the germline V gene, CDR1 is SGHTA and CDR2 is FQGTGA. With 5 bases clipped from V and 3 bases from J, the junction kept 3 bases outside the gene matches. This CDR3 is CASSRGTGYEQYF. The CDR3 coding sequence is TGTGCCAGCAGCCGGGGGACAGGCTACGAGCAGTACTTC.

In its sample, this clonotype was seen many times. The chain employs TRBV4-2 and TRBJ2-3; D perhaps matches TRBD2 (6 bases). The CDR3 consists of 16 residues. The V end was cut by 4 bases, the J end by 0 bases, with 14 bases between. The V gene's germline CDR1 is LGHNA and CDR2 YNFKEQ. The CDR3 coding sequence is TGTGCCAGCAGCCCCTTTAGCGGTTCTAGCACAGATACGCAGTATTTT. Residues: CASSPFSGSSTDTQYF.

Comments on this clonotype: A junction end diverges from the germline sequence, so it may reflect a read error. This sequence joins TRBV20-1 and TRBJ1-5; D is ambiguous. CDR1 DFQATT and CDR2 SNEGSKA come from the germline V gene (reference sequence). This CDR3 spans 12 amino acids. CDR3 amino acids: CSVQAGSPAPAF. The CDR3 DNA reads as TGCAGTGTTCAAGCCGGCAGCCCAGCCCCAGCATTT.

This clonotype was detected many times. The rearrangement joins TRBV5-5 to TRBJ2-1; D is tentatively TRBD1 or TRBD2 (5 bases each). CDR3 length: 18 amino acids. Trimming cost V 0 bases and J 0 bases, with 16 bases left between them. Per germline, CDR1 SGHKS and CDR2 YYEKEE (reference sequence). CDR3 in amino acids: CASSLAEGGGPSYNEQFF. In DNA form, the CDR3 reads TGTGCCAGCAGCTTGGCAGAGGGTGGGGGTCCCTCCTACAATGAGCAGTTCTTC.

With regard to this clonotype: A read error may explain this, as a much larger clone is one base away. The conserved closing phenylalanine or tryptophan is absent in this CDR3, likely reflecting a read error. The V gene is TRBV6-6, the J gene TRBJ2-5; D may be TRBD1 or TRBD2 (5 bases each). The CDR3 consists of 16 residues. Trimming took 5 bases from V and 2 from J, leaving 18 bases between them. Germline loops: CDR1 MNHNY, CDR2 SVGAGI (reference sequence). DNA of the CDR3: TGTGCCAGCAGTCAGGGAGTGGGCTTCCCTCAAGAGACCCAGTACCTC. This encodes CASSQGVGFPQETQYL.

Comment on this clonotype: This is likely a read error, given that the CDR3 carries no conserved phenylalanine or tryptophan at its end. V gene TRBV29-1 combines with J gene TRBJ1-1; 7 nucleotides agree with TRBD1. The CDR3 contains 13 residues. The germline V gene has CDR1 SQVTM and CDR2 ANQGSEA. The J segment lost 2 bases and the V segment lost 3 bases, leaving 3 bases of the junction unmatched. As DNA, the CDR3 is TGCAGCGTTGACAGGGGGGATAACACTGAAGCTTTCATT. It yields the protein CSVDRGDNTEAFI.

The CDR3: CASRQGRLAFF. CDR3 nucleotide sequence: TGTGCCAGCAGACAGGGTCGTTTGGCTTTCTTT. This chain connects TRBV25-1 to TRBJ1-1; a possible D gene is TRBD1 (6 bases). Germline loops: CDR1 MGHDK, CDR2 SYGVNS. Trimming stripped 6 bases from V and 11 bases from J, with 13 bases between. CDR3 length equals 11 residues.

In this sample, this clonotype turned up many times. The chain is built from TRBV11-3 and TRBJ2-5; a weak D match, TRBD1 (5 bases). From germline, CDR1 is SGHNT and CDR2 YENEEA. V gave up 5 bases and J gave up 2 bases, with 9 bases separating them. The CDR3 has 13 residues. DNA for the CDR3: TGTGCCAGCAGCGTTGACAGACAAGAGACCCAGTACTTC. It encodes CASSVDRQETQYF.

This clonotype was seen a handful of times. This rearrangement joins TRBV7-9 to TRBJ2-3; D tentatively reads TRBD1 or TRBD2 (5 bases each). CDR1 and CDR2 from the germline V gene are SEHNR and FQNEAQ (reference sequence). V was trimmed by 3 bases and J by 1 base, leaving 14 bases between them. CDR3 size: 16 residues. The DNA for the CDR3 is TGTGCCAGCAGCTTTAGTGGAACGGGGCGCACAGATACGCAGTATTTT. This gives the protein CASSFSGTGRTDTQYF.

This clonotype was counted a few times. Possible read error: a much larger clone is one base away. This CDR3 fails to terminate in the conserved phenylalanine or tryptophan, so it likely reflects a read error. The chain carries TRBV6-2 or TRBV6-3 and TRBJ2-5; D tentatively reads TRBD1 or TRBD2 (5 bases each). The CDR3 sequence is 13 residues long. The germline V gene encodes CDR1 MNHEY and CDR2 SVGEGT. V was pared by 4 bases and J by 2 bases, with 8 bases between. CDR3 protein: CASSWGPQETQYS. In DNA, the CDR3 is TGTGCCAGCAGTTGGGGACCACAAGAGACCCAGTACTCC.

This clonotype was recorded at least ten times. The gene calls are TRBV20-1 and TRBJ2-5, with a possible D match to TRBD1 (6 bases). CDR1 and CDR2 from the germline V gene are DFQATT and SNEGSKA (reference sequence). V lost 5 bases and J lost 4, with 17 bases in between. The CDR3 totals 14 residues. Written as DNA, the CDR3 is TGCAGTGCTCAGGACAGAACCAATCGAGAGACCCAGTACTTC. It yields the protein CSAQDRTNRETQYF.

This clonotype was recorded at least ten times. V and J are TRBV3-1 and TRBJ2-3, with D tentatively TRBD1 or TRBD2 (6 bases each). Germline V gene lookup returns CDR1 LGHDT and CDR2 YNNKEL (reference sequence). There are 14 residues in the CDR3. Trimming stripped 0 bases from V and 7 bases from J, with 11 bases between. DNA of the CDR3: TGTGCCAGCAGCCAAGAGGGGGGCCGCTATACGCAGTATTTT. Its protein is CASSQEGGRYTQYF.

The CDR3 DNA reads TGTGCCAGCAGTTCAGGACAGGGGGCCGGCCAAAGCTCCTACGAGCAGTACTTC. Its protein product is CASSSGQGAGQSSYEQYF. This chain joins TRBV6-5 and TRBJ2-7, with 11 bases lining up with TRBD1. V gave up 4 bases and J gave up 0 bases; unmatched junction bases: 11. Germline V gene sequence: CDR1 MNHEY, CDR2 SVGAGI. The CDR3 extends over 18 amino acids.